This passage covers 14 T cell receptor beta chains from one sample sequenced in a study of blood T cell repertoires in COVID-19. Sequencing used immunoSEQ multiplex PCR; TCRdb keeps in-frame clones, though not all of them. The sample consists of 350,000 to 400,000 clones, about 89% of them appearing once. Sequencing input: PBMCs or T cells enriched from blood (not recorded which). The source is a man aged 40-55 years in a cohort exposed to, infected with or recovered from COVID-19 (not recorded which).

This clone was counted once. The CDR3 DNA is TGTGCCAGCAGGATGGGACAGGGTCCCTCCTATGGCTACACCTTC. This gives the protein CASRMGQGPSYGYTF. The genes are TRBV28 and TRBJ1-2; 9 nucleotides line up with TRBD1. V lost 6 bases and J lost 4; bases outside the gene matches: 9. The CDR3 is 15 amino acids. Germline V gene data show CDR1 as MDHEN and CDR2 as SYDVKM.

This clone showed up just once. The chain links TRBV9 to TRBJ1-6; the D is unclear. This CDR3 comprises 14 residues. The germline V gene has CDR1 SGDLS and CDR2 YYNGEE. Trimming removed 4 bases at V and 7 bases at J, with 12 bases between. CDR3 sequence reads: CASSREVGNSPLHF. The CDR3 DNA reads TGTGCCAGCAGCCGGGAGGTGGGGAATTCACCCCTCCACTTT.

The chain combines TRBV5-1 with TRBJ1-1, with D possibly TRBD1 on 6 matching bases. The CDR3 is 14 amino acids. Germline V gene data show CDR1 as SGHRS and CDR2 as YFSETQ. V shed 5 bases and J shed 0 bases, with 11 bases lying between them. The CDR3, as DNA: TGCGCCAGCAGATTCGGGGACATGAACACTGAAGCTTTCTTT. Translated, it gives CASRFGDMNTEAFF.

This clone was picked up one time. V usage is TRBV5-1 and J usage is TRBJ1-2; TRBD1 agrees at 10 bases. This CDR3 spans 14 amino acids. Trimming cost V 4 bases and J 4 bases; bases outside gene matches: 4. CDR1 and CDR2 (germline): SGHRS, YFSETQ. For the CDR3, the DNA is TGCGCCAGCAGCCCGACAGGGGGCGGCTATGGCTACACCTTC. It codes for CASSPTGGGYGYTF.

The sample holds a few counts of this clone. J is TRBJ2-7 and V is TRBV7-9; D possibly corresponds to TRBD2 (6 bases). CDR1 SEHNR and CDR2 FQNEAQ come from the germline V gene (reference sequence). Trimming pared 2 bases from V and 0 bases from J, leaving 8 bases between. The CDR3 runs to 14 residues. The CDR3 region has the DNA TGTGCCAGCAGCTTAACGACTAGCTCCTACGAGCAGTACTTC. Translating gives CASSLTTSSYEQYF.

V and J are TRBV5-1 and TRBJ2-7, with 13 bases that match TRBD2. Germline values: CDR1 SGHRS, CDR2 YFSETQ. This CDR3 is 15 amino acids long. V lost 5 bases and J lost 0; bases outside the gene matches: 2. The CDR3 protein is CASSWTSGGSYEQYF. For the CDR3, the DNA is TGCGCCAGCAGTTGGACTAGCGGGGGCTCCTACGAGCAGTACTTC.

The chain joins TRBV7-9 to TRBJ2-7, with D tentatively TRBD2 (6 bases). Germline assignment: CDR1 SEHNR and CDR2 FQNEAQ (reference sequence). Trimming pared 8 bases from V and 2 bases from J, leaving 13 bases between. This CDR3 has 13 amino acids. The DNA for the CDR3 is TGTGCCAGCGGGACTGATGCGACCTACGAGCAGTACTTC. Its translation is CASGTDATYEQYF.

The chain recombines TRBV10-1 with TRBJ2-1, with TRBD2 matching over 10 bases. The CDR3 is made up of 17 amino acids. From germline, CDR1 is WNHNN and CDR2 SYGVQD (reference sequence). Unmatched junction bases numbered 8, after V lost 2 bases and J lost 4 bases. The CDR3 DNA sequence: TGCGCCAGCAGTGAGCTGAGCGGGAGGGCAACTTACAATGAGCAGTTCTTC. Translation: CASSELSGRATYNEQFF.

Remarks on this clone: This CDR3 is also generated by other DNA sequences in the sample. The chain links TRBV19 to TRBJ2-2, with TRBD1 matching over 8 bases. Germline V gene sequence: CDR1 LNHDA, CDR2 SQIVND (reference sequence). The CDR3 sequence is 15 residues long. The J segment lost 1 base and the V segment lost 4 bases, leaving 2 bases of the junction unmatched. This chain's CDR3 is CASSRDRGNTGELFF. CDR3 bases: TGTGCCAGTAGTAGAGACAGGGGGAACACCGGGGAGCTGTTTTTT.

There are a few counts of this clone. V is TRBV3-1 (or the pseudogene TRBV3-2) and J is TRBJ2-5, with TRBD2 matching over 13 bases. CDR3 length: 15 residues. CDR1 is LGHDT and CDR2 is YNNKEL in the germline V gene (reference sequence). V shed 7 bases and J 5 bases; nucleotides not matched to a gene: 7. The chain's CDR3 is CASTRTSGSAETQYF. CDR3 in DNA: TGTGCCAGCACCCGGACTAGCGGGAGTGCGGAGACCCAGTACTTC.

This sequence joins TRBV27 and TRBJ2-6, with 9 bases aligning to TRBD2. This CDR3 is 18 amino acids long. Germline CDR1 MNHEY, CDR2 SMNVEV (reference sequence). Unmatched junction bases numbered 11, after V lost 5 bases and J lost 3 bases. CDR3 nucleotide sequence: TGTGCCAGCAGTCGCCGTAGCGGGAGTTCTTATGGGGCCAACGTCCTGACTTTC. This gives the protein CASSRRSGSSYGANVLTF.

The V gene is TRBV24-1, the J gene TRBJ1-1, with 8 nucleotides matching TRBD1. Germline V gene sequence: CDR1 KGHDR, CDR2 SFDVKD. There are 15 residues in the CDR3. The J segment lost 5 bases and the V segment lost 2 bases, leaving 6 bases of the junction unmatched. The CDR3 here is CATSDSQGGRTEAFF. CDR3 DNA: TGTGCCACCAGTGATTCACAGGGGGGGAGAACTGAAGCTTTCTTT.

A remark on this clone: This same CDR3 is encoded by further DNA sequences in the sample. CDR3 nucleotides: TGTGCCAGCAGGGACAGGGGTAACTATGGCTACACCTTC. Its protein product is CASRDRGNYGYTF. The chain combines TRBV2 with TRBJ1-2, with 9 nucleotides matching TRBD1. This CDR3 contains 13 residues. V was clipped by 6 bases and J by 1 base; unmatched bases: 0. Germline loops: CDR1 SNHLY, CDR2 FYNNEI.

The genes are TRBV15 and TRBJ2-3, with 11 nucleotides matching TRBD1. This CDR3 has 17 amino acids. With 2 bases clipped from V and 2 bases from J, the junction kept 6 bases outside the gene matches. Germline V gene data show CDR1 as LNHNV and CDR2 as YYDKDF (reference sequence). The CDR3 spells CATSRPGTGGLTDTQYF. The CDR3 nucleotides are TGTGCCACCAGCAGACCCGGGACAGGGGGTCTCACAGATACGCAGTATTTT. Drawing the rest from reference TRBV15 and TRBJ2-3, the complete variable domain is DAMVIQNPRYQVTQFGKPVTLSCSQTLNHNVMYWYQQKSSQAPKLLFHYYDKDFNNEADTPDNFQSRRPNTSFCFLDIRSPGLGDTAMYLCATSRPGTGGLTDTQYFGPGTRLTVL.